A single sample is the source of the 32 T cell receptor beta chains below, sequenced in a study of T cell responses to AZD1222 COVID-19 vaccine. The data were produced by immunoSEQ multiplex PCR, yet TCRdb's version contains in-frame clones alone and is incomplete. The sample lists around 160,000 clones; roughly 91% were seen once. This material consisted of peripheral blood, taken on day 0 of AZD1222 vaccination. The source is an adult in good health.

This chain joins TRBV16 and TRBJ1-2; TRBD1 matches 9 bases. Germline CDR1 KGHSY, CDR2 FQNENV. This CDR3 has 14 residues. The trim removed 1 base at V and 4 bases at J, leaving 1 base unmatched. CDR3 coding DNA: TGTGCCAGCAGCCAATTGACAGGGGGCTATGGCTACACCTTC. Protein product: CASSQLTGGYGYTF.

The chain recombines TRBV27 with TRBJ2-2; 7 nucleotides align to TRBD1. With 2 bases clipped from V and 8 bases from J, the junction kept 11 bases outside the gene matches. In germline, CDR1 is MNHEY, CDR2 SMNVEV (reference sequence). The CDR3 is made up of 16 amino acids. This chain's CDR3 is CASSLRPGTVVGELFF. The CDR3 DNA is TGTGCCAGCAGTTTACGCCCCGGGACAGTTGTAGGGGAGCTGTTTTTT.

The chain's CDR3 is CASSIGDSYGYTF. Here the CDR3 DNA reads TGTGCCAGTAGTATAGGAGACAGCTATGGCTACACCTTC. V is TRBV19 and J is TRBJ1-2; D may be TRBD1 (5 bases). The CDR3 has 13 amino acids. V lost 1 base to trimming and J lost 4 bases, with 7 bases between them. Germline values: CDR1 LNHDA, CDR2 SQIVND (reference sequence).

The CDR3 region has the DNA TGTGCCAGCAGTTTAACAGGGACAACTAATGAAAAACTGTTTTTT. Its protein is CASSLTGTTNEKLFF. The chain has TRBV27 and TRBJ1-4; a weak D match, TRBD1 (6 bases). CDR3 length: 15 residues. Germline-derived CDR1 and CDR2 are MNHEY and SMNVEV (reference sequence). The germline V and J ends were trimmed by 2 bases and 0 bases, with 7 bases remaining between them. Based on the CDR3 plus reference TRBV27 and TRBJ1-4, the full variable domain is EAQVTQNPRYLITVTGKKLTVTCSQNMNHEYMSWYRQDPGLGLRQIYYSMNVEVTDKGDVPEGYKVSRKEKRNFPLILESPSPNQTSLYFCASSLTGTTNEKLFFGSGTQLSVL.

This chain links TRBV11-3 with TRBJ2-2; TRBD1 aligns across 7 bases. Germline V lookup: CDR1 SGHNT, CDR2 YENEEA. The V segment lost 4 bases and the J segment 1 base; nucleotides outside the gene matches: 6. The CDR3 extends over 16 amino acids. The CDR3 here is CASSSQGQLNTGELFF. The CDR3 nucleotides read TGTGCCAGCAGCTCTCAGGGACAGCTGAACACCGGGGAGCTGTTTTTT.

This chain joins TRBV7-2 and TRBJ1-1; D is uncertain. The length of the CDR3 is 14 residues. CDR1 SGHTA and CDR2 FQGNSA come from the germline V gene. Trimming removed 0 bases at V and 6 bases at J, with 11 bases between. CDR3 loop: CASSLALVTSEAFF. In nucleotides, the CDR3 is TGTGCCAGCAGCTTAGCGCTCGTGACGTCTGAAGCTTTCTTT.

The V gene is TRBV9, the J gene TRBJ2-2; a possible D gene is TRBD1 (5 bases). With 0 bases removed from V and 2 bases from J, the gap between germline ends came to 11 bases. Germline V gives CDR1 SGDLS, CDR2 YYNGEE. This CDR3 region has 16 residues. CDR3 sequence reads: CASSVGAQGNTGELFF. DNA for the CDR3: TGTGCCAGCAGCGTAGGAGCCCAGGGAAACACCGGGGAGCTGTTTTTT.

This clone appeared a single time. At one end, the junction sequence differs from germline, possibly due to a read error. V gene TRBV5-1 combines with J gene TRBJ2-5; tentatively, D is TRBD2 (5 bases). The CDR3 spans 13 residues. The germline V gene encodes CDR1 SGHRS and CDR2 YFSETQ. CDR3 sequence: CASSLGVEETQYF. The DNA for the CDR3 is TGCGCCAGCAGTTTGGGAGTGGAAGAGACCCAGTACTTC.

J is TRBJ2-7 and V is TRBV5-6, with no clear D. The CDR3 covers 14 residues. V gave up 4 bases and J gave up 4 bases, with 15 bases separating them. Germline V gene data show CDR1 as SGHDT and CDR2 as YYEEEE. The CDR3 bases are TGTGCCAGCAGCGCTTTTCGGCAAAGTTACGAGCAGTACTTC. It codes for CASSAFRQSYEQYF.

The chain recombines TRBV9 with TRBJ2-1, with D unresolved. From germline, CDR1 is SGDLS and CDR2 YYNGEE. V was cut by 3 bases and J by 10 bases, with 8 bases left in between. The CDR3 runs 11 residues. The CDR3 here is CASSADWEQFF. The CDR3 DNA follows: TGTGCCAGCAGCGCCGACTGGGAGCAGTTCTTC.

The rearrangement links TRBV5-4 to TRBJ2-5; D not resolved. The CDR3 runs to 12 residues. Germline V gene sequence: CDR1 SGHNT, CDR2 YYREEE (reference sequence). Deletions cut 1 base from V and 0 bases from J, with 1 base between. CDR3 DNA sequence: TGTGCCAGCAGCTTGTACCAAGAGACCCAGTACTTC. It encodes CASSLYQETQYF.

The chain combines TRBV5-1 with TRBJ1-5, with 10 bases lining up with TRBD1. CDR3 length equals 15 residues. J gave up 6 bases and V 4 bases, and 7 bases lay outside the gene matches. Per the germline V gene, CDR1 is SGHRS and CDR2 is YFSETQ. For the CDR3, the DNA is TGCGCCAGCAGCCCGGGGACAGGGGAGGGTCAGCCCCAGCATTTT. Its translation is CASSPGTGEGQPQHF.

The V and J genes are TRBV3-1 (or the pseudogene TRBV3-2) and TRBJ2-1, with a tentative D call TRBD2 (6 bases). This CDR3 contains 14 residues. Per the germline V gene, CDR1 is LGHDT and CDR2 is YNNKEL (reference sequence). Deletions cut 5 bases from V and 0 bases from J, with 8 bases between. The CDR3 DNA follows: TGTGCCAGCAGCGGCGGGGCCTCCTACAATGAGCAGTTCTTC. This encodes CASSGGASYNEQFF.

The chain links TRBV5-1 to TRBJ2-7, with D possibly TRBD1 on 6 matching bases. This CDR3 is built from 15 residues. V was pared by 4 bases and J by 0 bases, with 14 bases between. Germline CDR1 reads SGHRS; CDR2 reads YFSETQ. In DNA form, the CDR3 reads TGCGCCAGCAGCCGGACGACGACAGGCTCCTACGAGCAGTACTTC. Translation: CASSRTTTGSYEQYF.

To note about this clone: The sample carries other DNA sequences with the same CDR3. The chain recombines TRBV7-2 with TRBJ1-6, with 9 bases matching TRBD1. Germline lookup yields CDR1 SGHTA and CDR2 FQGNSA. V lost 5 bases and J lost 7; bases outside the gene matches: 6. The CDR3 has 15 residues. The CDR3 reads CASSLLGQGNSPLHF. The CDR3 nucleotides read TGTGCCAGCAGCCTTCTCGGACAGGGGAATTCACCCCTCCACTTT.

The V call is TRBV2, the J call TRBJ2-1, with a tentative D call TRBD2 (5 bases). The CDR3 length is 16 residues. Germline V lookup: CDR1 SNHLY, CDR2 FYNNEI. Trimming shortened V by 7 bases and J by 7 bases, and 23 bases separated the two germline ends. CDR3 region: CASTGRSSGRGNEQFF. As DNA, the CDR3 is TGTGCCAGCACCGGGCGAAGCAGCGGCCGTGGTAATGAGCAGTTCTTC.

This chain uses TRBV5-1 with TRBJ1-2; no reliable D call. With 2 bases removed from V and 2 bases from J, the gap between germline ends came to 10 bases. The length of the CDR3 is 14 residues. In germline, CDR1 is SGHRS, CDR2 YFSETQ. CDR3 in amino acids: CASSFESVNYGYTF. The DNA for the CDR3 is TGCGCCAGCAGCTTTGAATCAGTCAACTATGGCTACACCTTC. The whole variable domain, remainder taken from reference TRBV5-1 and TRBJ1-2, is KAGVTQTPRYLIKTRGQQVTLSCSPISGHRSVSWYQQTPGQGLQFLFEYFSETQRNKGNFPGRFSGRQFSNSRSEMNVSTLELGDSALYLCASSFESVNYGYTFGSGTRLTVV.

The chain couples TRBV7-9 to TRBJ1-4, with D maybe TRBD1 (5 bases). Trimming left V 4 bases short and J 0 bases short, with 12 bases between. The CDR3 runs to 16 residues. Germline V gene lookup returns CDR1 SEHNR and CDR2 FQNEAQ (reference sequence). CDR3 bases: TGTGCCAGCAGCTCGAGAGGGGCGGCAACTAATGAAAAACTGTTTTTT. Protein product: CASSSRGAATNEKLFF.

The chain employs TRBV7-8 and TRBJ2-1; TRBD2 might be the D (6 bases). Germline lookup yields CDR1 SGHVS and CDR2 FQNEAQ. The CDR3 is 15 residues long. V dropped 5 bases and J dropped 2 bases, with 13 bases sitting between them. The CDR3, as DNA: TGTGCCAGCAGCGTCGCTGGAGGGACCTACAATGAGCAGTTCTTC. Protein sequence: CASSVAGGTYNEQFF.

The chain links TRBV9 to TRBJ1-1, with a possible D match to TRBD1 (5 bases). In germline, CDR1 is SGDLS, CDR2 YYNGEE. The V end lost 4 bases, the J end lost 6 bases, and 13 bases lay between the germline ends. This CDR3 has 13 residues. As DNA, the CDR3 is TGTGCCAGCAGCACGACAGCTTTGGCTGAAGCTTTCTTT. Its protein product is CASSTTALAEAFF.

V gene TRBV30 combines with J gene TRBJ1-5, with D possibly being TRBD1 (5 bases). The V end was cut by 2 bases, the J end by 11 bases, with 10 bases between. The germline CDR1 and CDR2 sequences are GTSNPN and SVGIG (reference sequence). CDR3 size: 11 residues. The CDR3 nucleotides are TGTGCCTGGAGTTCACTGGGGGCCCAGCATTTT. It codes for CAWSSLGAQHF.

This chain connects TRBV5-5 to TRBJ2-5; D is unresolved. Per germline, CDR1 SGHKS and CDR2 YYEKEE (reference sequence). The germline V and J ends were trimmed by 5 bases and 5 bases, with 10 bases remaining between them. The CDR3 totals 12 residues. The DNA of the CDR3 is TGTGCCAGCAGTCATCCTAGTGAGACCCAGTACTTC. Translated, it gives CASSHPSETQYF. Supplemented by reference TRBV5-5 and TRBJ2-5, the full variable domain reads DAGVTQSPTHLIKTRGQQVTLRCSPISGHKSVSWYQQVLGQGPQFIFQYYEKEERGRGNFPDRFSARQFPNYSSELNVNALLLGDSALYLCASSHPSETQYFGPGTRLLVL.

The chain employs TRBV10-3 and TRBJ2-7; 13 nucleotides align to TRBD2. CDR3 size: 17 residues. J lost 7 bases, V lost 4 bases, and 13 bases had no gene match. Germline lookup yields CDR1 ENHRY and CDR2 SYGVKD. The CDR3 sequence: CAISGTLGTSGNGEQYF. The CDR3 bases are TGTGCCATCAGTGGAACGCTCGGGACTAGCGGGAATGGAGAGCAGTACTTC.

V usage is TRBV4-1 and J usage is TRBJ2-3; D call uncertain. This CDR3 has 13 amino acids. V shed 1 base and J shed 9 bases, with 11 bases lying between them. Germline CDR1 MGHRA, CDR2 YSYEKL. The DNA of the CDR3 is TGCGCCAGCAGCCAAGGGCTAGTTGAGACGCAGTATTTT. Translating gives CASSQGLVETQYF.

This clone was detected a few times. The chain uses TRBV19 and TRBJ1-1; D is perhaps TRBD1 (6 bases). Looked up from germline, CDR1 is LNHDA and CDR2 is SQIVND (reference sequence). The CDR3 has 14 amino acids. V lost 4 bases and J lost 1, with 10 bases in between. The CDR3 protein is CASSTLDRNTEAFF. The CDR3 DNA follows: TGTGCCAGTAGTACATTGGACAGGAACACTGAAGCTTTCTTT.

CDR3 in amino acids: CASSYPEGYEQYF. CDR3 coding DNA: TGTGCCAGCAGTTACCCGGAGGGCTACGAGCAGTACTTC. The chain has TRBV6-5 and TRBJ2-7; TRBD2 is a possible D gene (6 bases). This CDR3 region has 13 residues. Trimming left V 2 bases short and J 3 bases short, with 8 bases between. CDR1 is MNHEY and CDR2 is SVGAGI in the germline V gene.

The chain couples TRBV5-1 to TRBJ2-7; TRBD2 agrees at 15 bases. Germline CDR1 is SGHRS and CDR2 is YFSETQ. The V segment lost 0 bases and the J segment 5 bases; nucleotides outside the gene matches: 3. The length of the CDR3 is 16 residues. The CDR3 loop is CASSLEGLAGGNEQYF. The CDR3 DNA sequence: TGCGCCAGCAGCTTGGAAGGACTAGCGGGAGGGAACGAGCAGTACTTC.

V gene TRBV29-1 combines with J gene TRBJ2-2; TRBD1 matches 8 bases. This CDR3 region has 17 residues. Losses at the gene ends were 8 bases for V and 6 bases for J; bases not matched to a gene: 20. Germline CDR1 reads SQVTM; CDR2 reads ANQGSEA. The CDR3 DNA is TGCAGCTCTACGTGGTCTCCGGGACAGGATTACTCCGGGGAGCTGTTTTTT. As protein: CSSTWSPGQDYSGELFF.

The chain employs TRBV19 and TRBJ1-4, with D tentatively TRBD1 (5 bases). Germline-derived CDR1 and CDR2 are LNHDA and SQIVND (reference sequence). With 5 bases removed from V and 8 bases from J, the gap between germline ends came to 12 bases. The length of the CDR3 is 13 residues. CDR3 sequence (DNA): TGTGCCAGTAGTGCCCGGGGGAGGGAAAAACTGTTTTTT. Residues: CASSARGREKLFF.

The chain has TRBV5-1 and TRBJ2-1; 10 bases fit TRBD2. The CDR3 runs 16 residues. Per the germline V gene, CDR1 is SGHRS and CDR2 is YFSETQ. The junction had 4 bases not matched to a gene; V was cut back by 0 bases and J by 4 bases. CDR3 amino acids: CASSLEASGGYNEQFF. The CDR3 region has the DNA TGCGCCAGCAGCTTGGAGGCTAGCGGGGGATACAATGAGCAGTTCTTC.

The genes are TRBV13 and TRBJ2-7; TRBD1 aligns across 7 bases. Germline V gives CDR1 PRHDT, CDR2 FYEKMQ (reference sequence). The CDR3 covers 18 residues. Trimming cost V 2 bases and J 1 base; bases outside gene matches: 14. The CDR3 DNA reads TGTGCCAGCAGCTTATCCGCAAAGAAGAGGGGGCTTTCCTACGAGCAGTACTTC. It specifies CASSLSAKKRGLSYEQYF.

The chain has TRBV5-1 and TRBJ1-2; D is unresolved. The V end lost 4 bases, the J end lost 4 bases, and 23 bases lay between the germline ends. Germline lookup yields CDR1 SGHRS and CDR2 YFSETQ. The CDR3 consists of 17 residues. CDR3 sequence (DNA): TGCGCCAGCAGCCCGACCTCCGGGTCGCCGGGATCCTATGGCTACACCTTC. Translated, it gives CASSPTSGSPGSYGYTF.